The TCR beta chain under discussion was sequenced for a study of CD8+CD57+ T cells in acquired aplastic anemia. Study-wide points: Common to patients and controls were around 30 CD8+ CDR3 sequences.

TCR beta VDJ and CDR3 were profiled, and genomic DNA was the template. TCRdb fed the reads into MiXCR, producing one record per CDR3 protein. Here the sample spans more than 200,000 distinct CDR3 sequences, around 49% being singletons. This clonotype was seen ten or more times. The antigen is unknown. Sequencing involved patients with CD8+CD57+ cell expansion previously shown by flow cytometry. With 1 base clipped from V and 7 bases from J, the junction kept 7 bases outside the gene matches. The CDR3 runs 16 residues. CDR1 and CDR2 from the germline V gene are SEHNR and FQNEAQ (reference sequence). V is TRBV7-9 and J is TRBJ2-4, with 10 bases lining up with TRBD2. The sequencing sample was made of sorted CD4+, CD8+, or CD8+CD57+ T cells (not recorded which) from PBMCs. This receptor was obtained from a human donor with aplastic anemia. The CDR3 nucleotides are TGTGCCAGCAGCTTAGAAGGGGGACTAGCGACGAACATTCAGTACTTC. Translation gives CASSLEGGLATNIQYF.